The 30 T cell receptor beta chains reported below all come from one sample, sequenced in a study of OX40 agonist ivuxolimab in advanced cancers. Method: immunoSEQ multiplex PCR; TCRdb's copy keeps in-frame clones and lacks some. The table includes approximately 100,000 clones, around 90% detected once. Specimen: CD4+ or CD8+ T cells sorted from blood, collected in a trial of the OX40 agonist ivuxolimab. These receptors were taken from an adult with an advanced solid tumor such as melanoma, head and neck, liver or kidney cancer.

A remark on this clone: One end of the junction does not line up with germline, which may come from a read error. The chain uses TRBV4-3 and TRBJ2-5; 7 bases line up with TRBD2. In germline, CDR1 is LGHNA, CDR2 YSLEER. The CDR3 covers 16 residues. The CDR3 sequence is CASSQGRGDYQETQYF. The CDR3, as DNA: TGCGCCAGCAGCCAAGGGCGCGGGGACTACCAGGAGACCCAGTACTTC.

This chain joins TRBV28 and TRBJ2-7; D could derive from TRBD1 or TRBD2 (7 bases each). CDR1 MDHEN and CDR2 SYDVKM come from the germline V gene. V was trimmed by 1 base and J by 5 bases, leaving 15 bases between them. The CDR3 length is 15 residues. The CDR3: CASSLSQGGFDEQYF. CDR3 nucleotides: TGTGCCAGCAGTTTATCCCAGGGGGGGTTCGACGAGCAGTACTTC.

The rearrangement uses TRBV19 and TRBJ2-3, with D perhaps TRBD2 (6 bases). Germline V lookup: CDR1 LNHDA, CDR2 SQIVND (reference sequence). The CDR3 runs to 15 residues. V was trimmed by 3 bases and J by 1 base, leaving 11 bases between them. The CDR3 protein is CASSMPGLGTDTQYF. As DNA, the CDR3 is TGTGCCAGTAGTATGCCGGGACTGGGCACAGATACGCAGTATTTT. Supplemented by reference TRBV19 and TRBJ2-3, the full variable domain reads DGGITQSPKYLFRKEGQNVTLSCEQNLNHDAMYWYRQDPGQGLRLIYYSQIVNDFQKGDIAEGYSVSREKKESFPLTVTSAQKNPTAFYLCASSMPGLGTDTQYFGPGTRLTVL.

V and J are TRBV2 and TRBJ2-7; TRBD1 aligns across 8 bases. Germline V CDR1 and CDR2: SNHLY, FYNNEI. Germline trimming cut 2 bases from V and 0 bases from J; bases unmatched to any gene: 3. There are 15 residues in the CDR3. The DNA for the CDR3 is TGTGCCAGCAGTGAACGCGGGACAGGCTCCTACGAGCAGTACTTC. The encoded protein is CASSERGTGSYEQYF.

This clone was recorded only once. CDR3 coding DNA: TGTGCCAGCAGCCAGGACAGGATCACCGGGGAGCTGTTTTTT. As protein: CASSQDRITGELFF. The rearrangement joins TRBV5-6 to TRBJ2-2; TRBD1 matches 7 bases. Germline V gene lookup returns CDR1 SGHDT and CDR2 YYEEEE. With 4 bases clipped from V and 4 bases from J, the junction kept 4 bases outside the gene matches. CDR3 length: 14 residues.

The chain combines TRBV7-7 with TRBJ1-2; a weak D match, TRBD1 (5 bases). The CDR3 runs to 15 residues. Germline assignment: CDR1 SSHAT and CDR2 FNYEAQ (reference sequence). The ends were cut back, 5 bases at V and 3 bases at J, with 16 bases in the middle. CDR3 DNA sequence: TGTGCCAGCAGCCAAATAGGACACGGGGACTATGGCTACACCTTC. Translated: CASSQIGHGDYGYTF.

The V and J genes are TRBV6-4 and TRBJ2-2; D unresolved. The CDR3 runs to 14 residues. Germline lookup yields CDR1 MRHNA and CDR2 SNTAGT. V lost 2 bases and J lost 4, with 8 bases in between. CDR3 sequence (DNA): TGTGCCAGCAGTGACGGGGTTAGCACCGGGGAGCTGTTTTTT. Translated: CASSDGVSTGELFF.

The chain recombines TRBV7-9 with TRBJ2-1; 8 bases are shared with TRBD2. V gave up 5 bases and J gave up 6 bases; unmatched junction bases: 15. Germline lookup yields CDR1 SEHNR and CDR2 FQNEAQ (reference sequence). The CDR3 loop spans 17 amino acids. The CDR3 here is CASSGGRRAGATNEQFF. In DNA, the CDR3 is TGTGCCAGCAGCGGAGGTCGGCGAGCGGGGGCCACCAATGAGCAGTTCTTC.

The V gene is TRBV2, the J gene TRBJ2-5; a possible D gene is TRBD1 (8 bases). The CDR3 extends over 14 amino acids. Trimming removed 7 bases at V and 3 bases at J, with 15 bases between. Germline V gene lookup returns CDR1 SNHLY and CDR2 FYNNEI. The CDR3 bases are TGTGCCAGCACCACAGGGGGAGGGAAAGAGACCCAGTACTTC. Its translation is CASTTGGGKETQYF.

The rearrangement uses TRBV2 and TRBJ2-3; 7 nucleotides line up with TRBD2. Looked up from germline, CDR1 is SNHLY and CDR2 is FYNNEI. V was clipped by 4 bases and J by 7 bases; unmatched bases: 20. The CDR3 has 18 residues. The CDR3 sequence: CASSGFGGGTSSENTQYF. The CDR3 nucleotides read TGTGCCAGCAGTGGGTTCGGCGGGGGAACCTCCTCCGAAAATACGCAGTATTTT.

CDR3 sequence: CASRRGNTEAFF. CDR3 nucleotide sequence: TGCGCCAGCAGACGGGGAAACACTGAAGCTTTCTTT. The chain links TRBV5-1 to TRBJ1-1; D is ambiguous. The V gene's germline CDR1 is SGHRS and CDR2 YFSETQ. The V gene lost 5 bases and the J gene lost 2 bases, with 7 bases spanning the gap. This CDR3 region has 12 residues.

This chain joins TRBV11-2 and TRBJ2-5, with D possibly matching TRBD1 (5 bases). Germline V gene data show CDR1 as SGHAT and CDR2 as FQNNGV. The V end lost 1 base, the J end lost 5 bases, and 20 bases lay between the germline ends. The CDR3 spans 17 residues. The CDR3 coding sequence is TGTGCCAGCAGCTTAGTTACAGGATCCCTCTATGTGGAGACCCAGTACTTC. Its translation: CASSLVTGSLYVETQYF.

The chain couples TRBV11-2 to TRBJ2-7; the match to TRBD2 covers 13 bases. The V gene's germline CDR1 is SGHAT and CDR2 FQNNGV. The CDR3 covers 17 residues. With 5 bases clipped from V and 2 bases from J, the junction kept 9 bases outside the gene matches. Written as DNA, the CDR3 is TGTGCCAGCAGCCCGACACCAGGGACTAGCGGGGCCTACGAGCAGTACTTC. As protein: CASSPTPGTSGAYEQYF. Together with reference TRBV11-2 and TRBJ2-7, the CDR3 gives the full variable domain: EAGVAQSPRYKIIEKRQSVAFWCNPISGHATLYWYQQILGQGPKLLIQFQNNGVVDDSQLPKDRFSAERLKGVDSTLKIQPAKLEDSAVYLCASSPTPGTSGAYEQYFGPGTRLTVT.

V gene TRBV7-2 combines with J gene TRBJ1-2; D unclear. Germline V gives CDR1 SGHTA, CDR2 FQGNSA. V was cut by 2 bases and J by 4 bases, with 14 bases left in between. The CDR3 totals 15 residues. CDR3 in DNA: TGTGCCAGCAGCTTAATCGTGGGGAATGGCTATGGCTACACCTTC. Translation gives CASSLIVGNGYGYTF.

The gene calls are TRBV29-1 and TRBJ2-7; 11 bases line up with TRBD1. This CDR3 is built from 15 residues. The germline gives CDR1 SQVTM, CDR2 ANQGSEA. The V segment lost 4 bases and the J segment 3 bases; nucleotides outside the gene matches: 8. The CDR3 DNA reads as TGCAGCGTTGCAACCAGGGACAGGGGGGACTACGAGCAGTACTTC. The encoded protein is CSVATRDRGDYEQYF.

The rearrangement uses TRBV12-5 and TRBJ2-5; tentative D call: TRBD1 (7 bases). In germline, CDR1 is LGHNT, CDR2 FRNRAP. The CDR3 contains 12 residues. Trimming cost V 6 bases and J 5 bases, with 10 bases left between them. The CDR3 nucleotides are TGTGCTAGTGGCCCAGGGGGGGAGACCCAGTACTTC. Encoded protein: CASGPGGETQYF.

The J gene is TRBJ2-7, the V gene TRBV7-9; TRBD1 matches at 8 bases. V was pared by 5 bases and J by 3 bases, with 9 bases of the junction left unmatched. Per the germline V gene, CDR1 is SEHNR and CDR2 is FQNEAQ (reference sequence). The CDR3 is 15 residues long. CDR3 loop: CASSPPRDRFYEQYF. The CDR3 region has the DNA TGTGCCAGCAGCCCCCCCCGGGACAGGTTCTACGAGCAGTACTTC.

The rearrangement uses TRBV7-8 and TRBJ1-5, with D unclear. V was pared by 3 bases and J by 5 bases, with 8 bases between. Germline V gives CDR1 SGHVS, CDR2 FQNEAQ. The CDR3 runs to 13 residues. The CDR3 spells CASSFGGDQPQHF. The CDR3 DNA follows: TGTGCCAGCAGCTTCGGAGGAGATCAGCCCCAGCATTTT.

The rearrangement links TRBV2 to TRBJ1-6; the D is unclear. CDR3 length: 16 residues. CDR1 and CDR2 from the germline V gene are SNHLY and FYNNEI. Trimming cost V 7 bases and J 9 bases, with 22 bases left between them. The CDR3 is CASNSDVFSGSSPLHF. CDR3 coding DNA: TGTGCCAGCAATTCGGACGTTTTTTCGGGGAGTTCACCCCTCCACTTT.

The chain recombines TRBV6-5 with TRBJ1-5; D is unresolved. Germline V gene data show CDR1 as MNHEY and CDR2 as SVGAGI. Trimming took 6 bases from V and 0 from J, leaving 9 bases between them. CDR3 size: 14 residues. The CDR3 protein is CASSQDPSNQPQHF. In nucleotides, the CDR3 is TGTGCCAGCAGCCAAGACCCTAGCAATCAGCCCCAGCATTTT.

V gene TRBV30 combines with J gene TRBJ1-5; TRBD1 matches 7 bases. The CDR3 runs to 12 residues. Germline V gene data show CDR1 as GTSNPN and CDR2 as SVGIG (reference sequence). With V trimmed by 4 bases and J by 6 bases, 3 bases remained unmatched. The CDR3 sequence is CAWNQGGQPQHF. The CDR3 nucleotides read TGTGCCTGGAACCAGGGGGGTCAGCCCCAGCATTTT.

The chain carries TRBV7-2 and TRBJ1-2; D perhaps matches TRBD1 (6 bases). The CDR3 has 15 residues. V lost 5 bases, J lost 4 bases, and 17 bases lay in between. The germline V gene has CDR1 SGHTA and CDR2 FQGNSA. In nucleotides, the CDR3 is TGTGCCAGCAGCACCTACAGGGTGGAGGGCTATGGCTACACCTTC. Its translation is CASSTYRVEGYGYTF.

The J gene is TRBJ1-1, the V gene TRBV5-5; no definite D call. CDR3 length equals 14 residues. Between the trimmed V and J ends, which lost 1 base and 6 bases, there was a span of 13 bases. CDR1 SGHKS and CDR2 YYEKEE come from the germline V gene (reference sequence). The CDR3 region has the DNA TGTGCCAGCAGCTTGACACCCGTGCCCCCTGAAGCTTTCTTT. Translation gives CASSLTPVPPEAFF.

The chain joins TRBV27 to TRBJ2-2; no reliable D call. Germline assignment: CDR1 MNHEY and CDR2 SMNVEV (reference sequence). Deletions cut 4 bases from V and 4 bases from J, with 10 bases between. This CDR3 region has 14 residues. DNA for the CDR3: TGTGCCAGCAGTTCCCGAATGGCCACCGGGGAGCTGTTTTTT. Its translation: CASSSRMATGELFF.

The chain employs TRBV20-1 and TRBJ2-7, with D maybe TRBD1 (5 bases). The CDR3 has 11 amino acids. V was pared by 6 bases and J by 3 bases, with 9 bases between. The germline gives CDR1 DFQATT, CDR2 SNEGSKA (reference sequence). The CDR3 reads CSAQGLYEQYF. The CDR3 DNA follows: TGCAGTGCCCAGGGCCTCTACGAGCAGTACTTC.

The genes are TRBV5-6 and TRBJ1-2, with D unresolved. The CDR3 is 15 amino acids. Germline V gene data show CDR1 as SGHDT and CDR2 as YYEEEE. V lost 0 bases and J lost 0, with 9 bases in between. Here the CDR3 reads CASSLGPTPNYGYTF. The CDR3 DNA follows: TGTGCCAGCAGCTTGGGCCCAACACCTAACTATGGCTACACCTTC.

This clone was seen once. CDR3 amino acids: CASSVGGGAVEQFF. CDR3 sequence (DNA): TGTGCCAGCAGCGTAGGCGGGGGGGCCGTTGAGCAGTTCTTC. The rearrangement links TRBV9 to TRBJ2-1, with TRBD2 identical over 9 bases. V shed 0 bases, J shed 9 bases, and the junction held 4 bases outside the gene matches. This CDR3 has 14 residues. Germline V lookup: CDR1 SGDLS, CDR2 YYNGEE.

CDR3 sequence (DNA): TGCGCCAGCAGCTTGGCCTCCGGACAGGGGAGGCAAGAGACCCAGTACTTC. Its translation: CASSLASGQGRQETQYF. The V call is TRBV5-1, the J call TRBJ2-5; 9 bases line up with TRBD1. V lost 0 bases to trimming and J lost 2 bases; unmatched junction nucleotides: 8. Germline CDR1 reads SGHRS; CDR2 reads YFSETQ. The CDR3 has 17 residues.

V and J are TRBV7-2 and TRBJ2-3, with a tentative D call TRBD2 (7 bases). V was shortened by 6 bases and J by 5 bases, with 12 bases between the two germline ends. The CDR3 is made up of 13 amino acids. Germline CDR1 and CDR2: SGHTA and FQGNSA. The DNA for the CDR3 is TGTGCCAGCAGGGAGGGAGGGGGAGATACGCAGTATTTT. The encoded protein is CASREGGGDTQYF.

The chain uses TRBV28 and TRBJ1-3; D is unclear. Trimming shortened V by 5 bases and J by 1 base, and 12 bases separated the two germline ends. In germline, CDR1 is MDHEN, CDR2 SYDVKM. The CDR3 contains 15 residues. CDR3 nucleotides: TGTGCCAGCAGTACTCTGGGGAGGTCTGGAAACACCATATATTTT. It encodes CASSTLGRSGNTIYF.